This TCR beta chain was identified in a study of control samples from healthy donors and cancer patients. CDR1 is MNHEY, CDR2 SMNVEV, per germline (reference sequence). The trim removed 5 bases at V and 0 bases at J, leaving 3 bases unmatched. The CDR3 has 14 residues. Method: immunoSEQ multiplex PCR; TCRdb's copy keeps in-frame clones and lacks some. Among about 140,000 clones, roughly 92% were seen once, and the ten largest hold about 11%. The material sequenced was blood. This receptor was obtained from a man between 25 and 39 years old in good health. This chain links TRBV27 with TRBJ2-7, with 8 nucleotides matching TRBD1. The CDR3 nucleotides are TGTGCCAGCAGTCCAACAGGGGGCTCCTACGAGCAGTACTTC. Its translation: CASSPTGGSYEQYF.